Shown below are 18 T cell receptor beta chains from a single sample sequenced in a study of T cells in Graves' hyperthyroidism and ophthalmopathy. RNA transcripts gave rise to amplified TCR beta CDR3 regions. HTBI primers drove first-round RT-PCR of the TCR CDR3. TCRdb re-called the multiplex PCR reads with MiXCR, one entry per CDR3 protein. Seen here are under 300,000 distinct CDR3 sequences, about 13% observed once, and the top ten hold approximately 7.9%. Sequenced: blood. The receptors were sampled from a woman in her thirties or forties with Graves' hyperthyroidism.

This clonotype was picked up many times. The chain carries TRBV6-1 and TRBJ2-3; the match to TRBD2 covers 8 bases. The V gene's germline CDR1 is MNHNS and CDR2 SASEGT. This CDR3 contains 15 residues. Germline trimming cut 3 bases from V and 7 bases from J; bases unmatched to any gene: 9. CDR3 nucleotide sequence: TGTGCCAGCAGTGATGGGGGCGGGAGGTTGAATACGCAGTATTTT. Its protein product is CASSDGGGRLNTQYF.

This clonotype was counted at least ten times. The chain combines TRBV6-1 with TRBJ2-1; the D gene is possibly TRBD2 (6 bases). The CDR3 is 14 residues long. Germline CDR1 and CDR2: MNHNS and SASEGT. Trimming removed 1 base from V and 4 bases from J, with 8 bases in between. The CDR3 is CASSEVAEYNEQFF. The CDR3, as DNA: TGTGCCAGCAGTGAAGTAGCGGAGTACAATGAGCAGTTCTTC.

This clonotype has a count of ten or more. The gene calls are TRBV5-1 and TRBJ2-3, with 10 bases aligning to TRBD2. Germline V gene lookup returns CDR1 SGHRS and CDR2 YFSETQ. CDR3 length: 18 residues. J gave up 2 bases and V 2 bases, and 11 bases lay outside the gene matches. The CDR3 coding sequence is TGCGCCAGCAGCTTACAATCGAGGACTAGCGGTTTCACAGATACGCAGTATTTT. Translation: CASSLQSRTSGFTDTQYF.

The chain has TRBV7-9 and TRBJ1-1; D is unclear. The V gene lost 5 bases and the J gene lost 6 bases, with 10 bases spanning the gap. The CDR3 has 12 residues. Germline V gene lookup returns CDR1 SEHNR and CDR2 FQNEAQ (reference sequence). Here the CDR3 DNA reads TGTGCCAGCAGCCCGACACGGCCTGAAGCTTTCTTT. The encoded protein is CASSPTRPEAFF.

The V gene is TRBV19, the J gene TRBJ1-4; the D is unclear. CDR1 is LNHDA and CDR2 is SQIVND in the germline V gene (reference sequence). The CDR3 spans 13 residues. V dropped 7 bases and J dropped 11 bases, with 17 bases sitting between them. The CDR3 loop is CASNSGYGDKLFF. The CDR3 coding sequence is TGTGCCAGTAATAGCGGATACGGTGATAAACTGTTTTTT.

This clonotype was observed many times. This rearrangement joins TRBV28 to TRBJ1-6, with 10 positions matching TRBD1. Trimming took 6 bases from V and 10 from J; bases not matched to a gene: 6. This CDR3 is 14 amino acids long. Germline lookup yields CDR1 MDHEN and CDR2 SYDVKM. The CDR3 spells CASRWGTGDSPLHF. The DNA for the CDR3 is TGTGCCAGCAGATGGGGGACAGGGGACTCACCCCTCCACTTT.

There are many counts of this clonotype. The V call is TRBV7-9, the J call TRBJ1-2, with 9 positions matching TRBD1. Unmatched junction bases numbered 4, after V lost 5 bases and J lost 6 bases. The CDR3 is 13 residues long. CDR1 and CDR2 (germline): SEHNR, FQNEAQ (reference sequence). The CDR3 DNA reads as TGTGCCAGCAGCCGGGACAGGGCGGATGGCTACACCTTC. It encodes CASSRDRADGYTF.

This clonotype appeared a few times. The V gene is TRBV15, the J gene TRBJ2-5, with 8 bases matching TRBD2. This CDR3 contains 13 residues. V gave up 10 bases and J gave up 2 bases; unmatched junction bases: 6. Germline V gene lookup returns CDR1 LNHNV and CDR2 YYDKDF (reference sequence). The CDR3 sequence: CAIRQREQETQYF. The DNA of the CDR3 is TGTGCCATCCGGCAGCGGGAGCAAGAGACCCAGTACTTC.

This clonotype was observed many times. The rearrangement links TRBV28 to TRBJ1-2; possible D gene TRBD1, 5 bases. The length of the CDR3 is 15 residues. V was pared by 3 bases and J by 8 bases, with 19 bases between. Germline V gene sequence: CDR1 MDHEN, CDR2 SYDVKM. The CDR3 nucleotides read TGTGCCAGCAGTTTGGCGGACAACCCTCTTCGGGGCTACACCTTC. This sequence encodes CASSLADNPLRGYTF.

This clonotype is labeled as medium-sized. CDR3 coding DNA: TGTGCCAGCAGGGTAGGGACAGGGAATTCCTACGAGCAGTACTTC. This encodes CASRVGTGNSYEQYF. V and J are TRBV28 and TRBJ2-7; TRBD1 matches 9 bases. CDR1 and CDR2 from the germline V gene are MDHEN and SYDVKM. The CDR3 consists of 15 residues. V dropped 6 bases and J dropped 1; count of bases not matched to a gene: 7.

This clonotype was seen repeatedly, ten times or more. CDR3 residues: CASSRGGARTNTEAFF. The CDR3 DNA is TGCGCCAGCAGCCGGGGGGGGGCCAGGACCAACACTGAAGCTTTCTTT. The V gene is TRBV5-1, the J gene TRBJ1-1, with D maybe TRBD1 (6 bases). The CDR3 is 16 residues long. V was clipped by 4 bases and J by 2 bases, with 18 bases between them. Germline CDR1 and CDR2: SGHRS and YFSETQ. Full variable domain (missing parts from reference TRBV5-1 and TRBJ1-1): KAGVTQTPRYLIKTRGQQVTLSCSPISGHRSVSWYQQTPGQGLQFLFEYFSETQRNKGNFPGRFSGRQFSNSRSEMNVSTLELGDSALYLCASSRGGARTNTEAFFGQGTRLTVV.

The sample holds a few counts of this clonotype. The rearrangement links TRBV12-5 to TRBJ2-3, with 14 bases lining up with TRBD2. The CDR3 contains 15 residues. Losses at the gene ends were 6 bases for V and 4 bases for J; bases not matched to a gene: 3. Looked up from germline, CDR1 is LGHNT and CDR2 is FRNRAP. CDR3 sequence: CASGPGLAGADTQYF. The CDR3 DNA follows: TGTGCTAGTGGACCGGGACTAGCGGGAGCAGATACGCAGTATTTT.

This clonotype was observed at least ten times. J is TRBJ2-1 and V is TRBV27, with TRBD1 identical over 8 bases. V shed 6 bases and J 5 bases; nucleotides not matched to a gene: 6. The length of the CDR3 is 14 residues. CDR1 is MNHEY, CDR2 SMNVEV, per germline (reference sequence). CDR3 sequence (DNA): TGTGCCAGCAGCCAGGACAGGGCCAACAATGAGCAGTTCTTC. It encodes CASSQDRANNEQFF.

This chain uses TRBV15 with TRBJ1-4; D unclear. CDR3 size: 17 residues. Looked up from germline, CDR1 is LNHNV and CDR2 is YYDKDF (reference sequence). Trimming took 1 base from V and 6 from J, leaving 18 bases between them. Written as DNA, the CDR3 is TGTGCCACCAGCAGAGGAGATGTGGGCAGTCTCGATGAAAAACTGTTTTTT. This encodes CATSRGDVGSLDEKLFF.

The chain combines TRBV9 with TRBJ2-7; 10 bases agree with TRBD2. Germline V gives CDR1 SGDLS, CDR2 YYNGEE. Trimming took 3 bases from V and 4 from J; bases not matched to a gene: 10. This CDR3 comprises 16 residues. The CDR3 loop is CASSGSAGGPLYEQYF. DNA for the CDR3: TGTGCCAGCAGCGGTTCAGCGGGAGGGCCCTTGTACGAGCAGTACTTC.

This clonotype appeared many times. The chain combines TRBV5-1 with TRBJ1-2; the D gene is possibly TRBD1 (5 bases). Deletions cut 4 bases from V and 4 bases from J, with 20 bases between. From germline, CDR1 is SGHRS and CDR2 YFSETQ. The CDR3 runs to 16 residues. This CDR3 is CASSPEMGVRGYGYTF. CDR3 bases: TGCGCCAGCAGCCCTGAGATGGGGGTTAGAGGCTATGGCTACACCTTC.

In this sample, this clonotype turned up many times. The chain carries TRBV20-1 and TRBJ2-3; 8 bases map to TRBD2. Germline CDR1 DFQATT, CDR2 SNEGSKA (reference sequence). V trimming: 6 bases; J trimming: 10 bases; junction bases outside the gene matches: 18. The CDR3 loop spans 15 amino acids. The CDR3: CSAPISGIPLEAQYF. The DNA for the CDR3 is TGCAGTGCCCCGATTAGCGGGATCCCCCTCGAGGCGCAGTATTTT.

This clonotype was counted at least ten times. The chain combines TRBV3-1 with TRBJ2-5, with D maybe TRBD1 (5 bases). Trimming removed 5 bases from V and 2 bases from J, with 9 bases in between. Looked up from germline, CDR1 is LGHDT and CDR2 is YNNKEL (reference sequence). The CDR3 has 13 residues. The CDR3 region is CASSSYRQETQYF. The CDR3 coding sequence is TGTGCCAGCAGCTCTTACAGGCAAGAGACCCAGTACTTC.